The next 15 T cell receptor beta chains were all read from a single sample in a study of T-cell memory formation after mild COVID-19. A single record per CDR3 protein comes from TCRdb applying MiXCR to the 5' RACE reads. Of about half a million distinct CDR3 sequences detected, roughly 20% appear once; the ten largest clones hold approximately 13%. Sample: PBMCs or a T cell subset sorted from them (not recorded which). These TCRs come from an adult woman who had mild COVID-19 (a few samples of this study predate the infection). Cell type and time point are not known.

This sequence joins TRBV4-3 and TRBJ2-2; 11 bases agree with TRBD2. The length of the CDR3 is 16 residues. Germline values: CDR1 LGHNA, CDR2 YSLEER. Unmatched junction bases numbered 7, after V lost 4 bases and J lost 6 bases. CDR3 DNA: TGCGCCAGCAGCCCACTAGCGGGGGTTTATGCCGGGGAGCTGTTTTTT. It specifies CASSPLAGVYAGELFF.

The sample holds a few counts of this clonotype. V and J are TRBV24-1 and TRBJ2-2, with TRBD2 identical over 13 bases. The germline gives CDR1 KGHDR, CDR2 SFDVKD. The CDR3 loop spans 18 amino acids. The ends lost 3 bases at V and 1 base at J; junction bases unmatched: 4. The CDR3 bases are TGTGCCACCAGTGATGCTCGACTAGCGGGAGGGAACACCGGGGAGCTGTTTTTT. Translating it yields CATSDARLAGGNTGELFF.

The chain combines TRBV6-6 with TRBJ2-7; 12 bases agree with TRBD2. The V gene end was trimmed by 2 bases and the J gene end by 2 bases; junction bases not matched to a gene: 1. Looked up from germline, CDR1 is MNHNY and CDR2 is SVGAGI (reference sequence). The CDR3 runs 15 residues. The CDR3 reads CASSYASGRAYEQYF. As DNA, the CDR3 is TGTGCCAGCAGTTACGCTAGCGGGAGGGCCTACGAGCAGTACTTC.

Details on this clonotype: This may come from a read error, since a much larger clone is one base off. The chain couples TRBV7-2 to TRBJ1-1; D perhaps matches TRBD1 (6 bases). The germline V gene encodes CDR1 SGHTA and CDR2 FQGNSA. The V end lost 5 bases, the J end lost 4 bases, and 17 bases lay between the germline ends. This CDR3 comprises 15 residues. The CDR3 region is CASSQSRGASTEAFF. CDR3 sequence (DNA): TGTGCCAGCAGCCAATCCAGGGGTGCGTCCACTGAAGCTTTCTTT.

This clonotype was counted only a few times. The J gene is TRBJ2-5, the V gene TRBV3-1; D may be TRBD2 (6 bases). In germline, CDR1 is LGHDT, CDR2 YNNKEL (reference sequence). Trimming left V 6 bases short and J 5 bases short, with 13 bases between. The CDR3 is 13 residues long. The DNA for the CDR3 is TGTGCCAGCAGTCCCTCCGGGAGCGAGACCCAGTACTTC. Its protein is CASSPSGSETQYF.

The chain carries TRBV27 and TRBJ2-1; possibly TRBD2 for D (6 bases). The CDR3 runs 16 residues. The germline CDR1 and CDR2 sequences are MNHEY and SMNVEV (reference sequence). The V and J ends lost 5 bases and 2 bases respectively, with 16 bases between them. CDR3 DNA sequence: TGTGCCAGCAGTCGTGGCGGGGTCATAACCTACAATGAGCAGTTCTTC. As protein: CASSRGGVITYNEQFF.

This clonotype was counted between two and nine times. The chain couples TRBV29-1 to TRBJ1-1; D perhaps matches TRBD1 (6 bases). CDR1 is SQVTM and CDR2 is ANQGSEA in the germline V gene. V lost 8 bases, J lost 2 bases, and 15 bases lay in between. CDR3 length: 13 residues. The CDR3 region is CSMSGQLNTEAFF. The CDR3, as DNA: TGCAGCATGTCCGGACAGCTAAACACTGAAGCTTTCTTT.

This clonotype was observed many times. The chain has TRBV12-3 or TRBV12-4 and TRBJ2-3, with 9 nucleotides matching TRBD1. This CDR3 is 15 amino acids long. V trimming: 2 bases; J trimming: 1 base; junction bases outside the gene matches: 1. In DNA form, the CDR3 reads TGTGCCAGCAGTTTACGACAGGGGGGCACAGATACGCAGTATTTT. It codes for CASSLRQGGTDTQYF.

There are a few counts of this clonotype. The V gene is TRBV3-2, the J gene TRBJ2-7; the table's TRBD2 call for D was not verified on the DNA. TRBV3-2 is marked as a pseudogene. CDR3 length equals 17 residues. The CDR3 here is CANHLRTSVEKGYEQYF. The CDR3 nucleotides are TGTGCCAATCACTTGAGGACGAGCGTAGAAAAGGGCTACGAGCAGTACTTC.

The V gene is TRBV18, the J gene TRBJ2-1; TRBD2 matches 9 bases. After removal of 0 bases from V and 9 bases from J, the junction contained 6 bases not matched to a gene. Germline lookup yields CDR1 KGHSH and CDR2 LQKENI. The CDR3 contains 15 residues. Written as DNA, the CDR3 is TGTGCCAGCTCACCACCTAGCGGGAGTACCGGTGAGCAGTTCTTC. Protein: CASSPPSGSTGEQFF.

The CDR3: CASSSTTNGRDHEQYF. The CDR3 region has the DNA TGTGCCAGCAGCTCTACCACCAACGGACGGGACCACGAGCAGTACTTC. The V and J genes are TRBV7-9 and TRBJ2-7; tentatively, D is TRBD1 or TRBD2 (5 bases each). This CDR3 contains 16 residues. The germline V gene encodes CDR1 SEHNR and CDR2 FQNEAQ (reference sequence). The germline V and J ends were trimmed by 4 bases and 5 bases, with 21 bases remaining between them.

The rearrangement joins TRBV13 to TRBJ2-5; 13 bases fit TRBD2. V lost 4 bases and J lost 5; bases outside the gene matches: 4. The CDR3 is made up of 15 amino acids. Germline values: CDR1 PRHDT, CDR2 FYEKMQ (reference sequence). The CDR3 region has the DNA TGTGCCAGCAGCTCGGGACTAGCGGGAATGGAGACCCAGTACTTC. Its translation is CASSSGLAGMETQYF.

This clonotype showed up many times. This chain connects TRBV7-3 to TRBJ2-2; unclear D gene. The V end was cut by 5 bases, the J end by 3 bases, with 10 bases between. CDR3 length: 14 residues. Germline CDR1 is SGHTA and CDR2 is FQGTGA. The chain's CDR3 is CASSPDGYTGELFF. The DNA of the CDR3 is TGTGCCAGCAGCCCGGACGGATACACCGGGGAGCTGTTTTTT.

The chain is built from TRBV5-1 and TRBJ2-5; 8 positions match TRBD2. This CDR3 has 16 amino acids. The junction had 14 bases not matched to a gene; V was cut back by 5 bases and J by 5 bases. Per germline, CDR1 SGHRS and CDR2 YFSETQ. The CDR3 here is CASRPNSGEVGETQYF. The DNA of the CDR3 is TGCGCCAGCAGGCCAAATAGCGGGGAAGTAGGCGAGACCCAGTACTTC. The entire variable domain, with the rest obtained from reference TRBV5-1 and TRBJ2-5, is as follows: KAGVTQTPRYLIKTRGQQVTLSCSPISGHRSVSWYQQTPGQGLQFLFEYFSETQRNKGNFPGRFSGRQFSNSRSEMNVSTLELGDSALYLCASRPNSGEVGETQYFGPGTRLLVL.

This clonotype has only a few counts. The V gene is TRBV4-3, the J gene TRBJ2-1; TRBD2 aligns across 7 bases. The V segment lost 0 bases and the J segment 4 bases; nucleotides outside the gene matches: 6. Germline values: CDR1 LGHNA, CDR2 YSLEER. There are 16 residues in the CDR3. This chain's CDR3 is CASSQEAGLVYNEQFF. CDR3 sequence (DNA): TGCGCCAGCAGCCAAGAAGCGGGACTCGTTTACAATGAGCAGTTCTTC.